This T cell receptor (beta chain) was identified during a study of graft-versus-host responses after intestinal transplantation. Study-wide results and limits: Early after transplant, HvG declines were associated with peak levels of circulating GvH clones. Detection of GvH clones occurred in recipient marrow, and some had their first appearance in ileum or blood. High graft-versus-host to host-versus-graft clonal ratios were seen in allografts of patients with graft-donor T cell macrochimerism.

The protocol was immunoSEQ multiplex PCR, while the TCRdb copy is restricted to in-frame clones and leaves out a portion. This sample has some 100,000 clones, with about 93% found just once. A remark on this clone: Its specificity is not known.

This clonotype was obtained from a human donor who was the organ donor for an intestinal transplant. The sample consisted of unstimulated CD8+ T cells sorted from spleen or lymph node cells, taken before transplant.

The CDR3 spells CASDQGAAGELFF. The DNA for the CDR3 is TGTGCCAGCGACCAGGGGGCGGCCGGGGAGCTGTTTTTT. This chain connects TRBV2 to TRBJ2-2, with 8 positions matching TRBD1. The CDR3 extends over 13 amino acids. The ends lost 8 bases at V and 6 bases at J; junction bases unmatched: 5. CDR1 and CDR2 from the germline V gene are SNHLY and FYNNEI.